This T cell receptor beta chain was identified during a study of shared clonotypes between healthy human individuals. Looking at the study overall: Aged between 18 and 49, the donors were a couple of women and a few men. Findings and caveats of the study: Rarefaction showed that sequencing of sorted subsets was incomplete (despite large depth). When naive CD4 clonotypes were compared across a few donors, roughly 4.9% were shared.

Measured with immunoSEQ multiplex PCR; TCRdb has only the in-frame clones, and not every one. The table shows about 2 million clones, with roughly 94% occurring only once. The donors, all of them Caucasian adults, lived in Nashville, Tennessee. V shed 4 bases and J shed 5 bases, with 18 bases lying between them. CDR3 length equals 14 residues. Germline CDR1 is SQVTM and CDR2 is ANQGSEA. A remark on this clone: Antigen: not known.

Sequencing was done on a sample of naive CD4+ T cells sorted from blood. Specified subset: CD45RA+ positively selected. The gene calls are TRBV29-1 and TRBJ2-7; D is ambiguous. The source is a young man in good health. The DNA of the CDR3 is TGCAGCGTTGCCAGGTCCTCCCACACCGACGAGCAGTACTTC. This gives the protein CSVARSSHTDEQYF.